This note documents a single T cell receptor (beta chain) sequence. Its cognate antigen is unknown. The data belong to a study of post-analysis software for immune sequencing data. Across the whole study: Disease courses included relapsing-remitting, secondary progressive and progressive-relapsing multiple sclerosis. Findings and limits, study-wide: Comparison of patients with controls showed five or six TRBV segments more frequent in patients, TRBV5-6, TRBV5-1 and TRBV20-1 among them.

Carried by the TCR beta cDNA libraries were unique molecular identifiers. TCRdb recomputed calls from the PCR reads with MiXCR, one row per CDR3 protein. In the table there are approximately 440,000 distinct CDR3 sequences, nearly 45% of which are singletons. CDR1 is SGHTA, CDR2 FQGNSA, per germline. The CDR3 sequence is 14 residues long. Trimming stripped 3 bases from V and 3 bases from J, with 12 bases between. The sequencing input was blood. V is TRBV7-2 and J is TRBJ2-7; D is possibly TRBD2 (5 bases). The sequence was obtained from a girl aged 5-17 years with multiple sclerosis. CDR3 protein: CASSFSRGSYEQYF. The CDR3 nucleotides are TGTGCCAGCAGCTTCTCCCGGGGTAGCTACGAGCAGTACTTC.